Presented here are 10 T cell receptor beta chains from one specimen sequenced in a study of blood T cell repertoires in COVID-19. The protocol was immunoSEQ multiplex PCR, while the TCRdb copy is restricted to in-frame clones and leaves out a portion. The sample lists some 270,000 clones, 80% to 85% occurring once. Material: PBMCs or T cells enriched from blood (not recorded which). All receptors come from a man aged 50 to 59 who had recovered from COVID-19.

This CDR3 is CASSISSQGAGELFF. CDR3 DNA sequence: TGTGCCAGTAGTATAAGTAGCCAAGGGGCCGGGGAGCTGTTTTTT. The chain is built from TRBV19 and TRBJ2-2, with D possibly being TRBD1 (5 bases). The germline gives CDR1 LNHDA, CDR2 SQIVND (reference sequence). The CDR3 covers 15 residues. V lost 2 bases to trimming and J lost 6 bases, with 13 bases between them. Combining the CDR3 with reference TRBV19 and TRBJ2-2 gives the whole variable domain DGGITQSPKYLFRKEGQNVTLSCEQNLNHDAMYWYRQDPGQGLRLIYYSQIVNDFQKGDIAEGYSVSREKKESFPLTVTSAQKNPTAFYLCASSISSQGAGELFFGEGSRLTVL.

The chain links TRBV19 to TRBJ1-4; perhaps TRBD1 as D (5 bases). CDR1 LNHDA and CDR2 SQIVND come from the germline V gene (reference sequence). V lost 7 bases and J 10 bases, leaving 16 bases between the germline ends. This CDR3 contains 13 residues. In nucleotides, the CDR3 is TGTGCCAGTAACGGGGGAGGGTTGGCAAAACTGTTTTTT. It translates to CASNGGGLAKLFF.

The rearrangement joins TRBV5-6 to TRBJ2-7, with TRBD2 identical over 8 bases. This CDR3 spans 15 amino acids. The V segment lost 2 bases and the J segment 2 bases; nucleotides outside the gene matches: 6. Germline CDR1 reads SGHDT; CDR2 reads YYEEEE. CDR3 nucleotides: TGTGCCAGCAGCTTTGGGGTAGCGGGAACCTACGAGCAGTACTTC. Translated: CASSFGVAGTYEQYF.

This clone came up a few times. The chain joins TRBV11-2 to TRBJ1-2; 9 bases are a match to TRBD1. CDR1 is SGHAT, CDR2 FQNNGV, per germline. The length of the CDR3 is 15 residues. The V and J ends lost 0 bases and 3 bases, in that order; junction bases with no gene match: 2. The CDR3 sequence: CASSLEGTGHYGYTF. The CDR3 DNA is TGTGCCAGCAGCTTAGAAGGGACAGGGCACTATGGCTACACCTTC.

J is TRBJ2-3 and V is TRBV7-3; 10 bases fit TRBD2. Germline CDR1 is SGHTA and CDR2 is FQGTGA. The V gene end was trimmed by 3 bases and the J gene end by 2 bases; junction bases not matched to a gene: 5. The CDR3 length is 16 residues. The CDR3 nucleotides are TGTGCCAGCAGCTTGATAAGCGGGGGGGCCACAGATACGCAGTATTTT. Its protein product is CASSLISGGATDTQYF.

The gene calls are TRBV27 and TRBJ2-5; tentative D call: TRBD1 (6 bases). V was shortened by 5 bases and J by 5 bases, with 18 bases between the two germline ends. Germline V CDR1 and CDR2: MNHEY, SMNVEV (reference sequence). CDR3 size: 15 residues. CDR3 coding DNA: TGTGCCAGCAGTCCAACCGGGACATGGGGGGAGACCCAGTACTTC. Its protein product is CASSPTGTWGETQYF.

This chain uses TRBV10-2 with TRBJ2-7, with D tentatively TRBD2 (7 bases). V lost 8 bases and J 7 bases, leaving 24 bases between the germline ends. Looked up from germline, CDR1 is WSHSY and CDR2 is SAAADI. The CDR3 is made up of 15 amino acids. The chain's CDR3 is CASGKTGSPGREQYF. The CDR3 region has the DNA TGCGCCAGCGGGAAGACAGGTTCGCCCGGGAGGGAGCAGTACTTC.

The chain combines TRBV25-1 with TRBJ2-6; D is perhaps TRBD2 (6 bases). The V gene lost 6 bases and the J gene lost 0 bases, with 15 bases spanning the gap. This CDR3 spans 17 amino acids. Per the germline V gene, CDR1 is MGHDK and CDR2 is SYGVNS. The CDR3 reads CASSRDIGSSGANVLTF. The CDR3 nucleotides read TGTGCCAGCAGCAGAGATATCGGGAGCTCTGGGGCCAACGTCCTGACTTTC.

The chain links TRBV11-2 to TRBJ2-5, with unresolved D. The CDR3 runs 17 residues. Trimming cost V 5 bases and J 5 bases, with 24 bases left between them. Looked up from germline, CDR1 is SGHAT and CDR2 is FQNNGV. CDR3 region: CASSAYPVGSGWETQYF. The CDR3 DNA sequence: TGTGCCAGCAGCGCGTACCCAGTGGGCAGTGGGTGGGAGACCCAGTACTTC. The full variable domain, in which reference TRBV11-2 and TRBJ2-5 provide the parts outside the CDR3, is EAGVAQSPRYKIIEKRQSVAFWCNPISGHATLYWYQQILGQGPKLLIQFQNNGVVDDSQLPKDRFSAERLKGVDSTLKIQPAKLEDSAVYLCASSAYPVGSGWETQYFGPGTRLLVL.

The chain joins TRBV15 to TRBJ2-3; weak D call: TRBD1 (5 bases). The CDR3 has 18 residues. Deletions cut 0 bases from V and 1 base from J, with 17 bases between. In germline, CDR1 is LNHNV, CDR2 YYDKDF (reference sequence). For the CDR3, the DNA is TGTGCCACCAGCAGAGAGGGGCAGGTCCTAGGGGGCACAGATACGCAGTATTTT. Protein sequence: CATSREGQVLGGTDTQYF.